These T cell receptor beta chains were read from a single sample in a study of cytomegalovirus exposure and HLA in healthy donors. Sequencing used immunoSEQ multiplex PCR; TCRdb keeps in-frame clones, though not all of them. The sample includes approximately 190,000 clones, around 85% seen only once; the top ten take 6.3%. Sequencing was done on a sample of PBMCs. The receptors stem from a man aged 40-50 years in good health and CMV-seropositive. CDR3s include the opening cysteine and the closing phenylalanine or tryptophan. Fields, in order: CDR3 DNA, CDR3 protein, J gene, clone size, D gene, V gene. The D gene is left open where the match is weak. Rows may omit the clone size; those that give it use once, few, many or a size class.

TGTGCCAGCAGTTGGTTCCCTAGCGGGGGGCAGGTTTACGAGCAGTACTTC,CASSWFPSGGQVYEQYF,TRBJ2-7,-,TRBD2,TRBV27
TGTGCCAGCAGTCGCAATATAAGGCGGGGGGGACAAGAGACCCAGTACTTC,CASSRNIRRGGQETQYF,TRBJ2-5,once,TRBD2,TRBV27
TGTGCCAGTAGTATTCGGACAGGGGTCAGCGACAATGAGCAGTTCTTC,CASSIRTGVSDNEQFF,TRBJ2-1,-,TRBD1,TRBV19
TGTGCCAGCACAGGGTTCTACGAGCAGTACTTC,CASTGFYEQYF,TRBJ2-7,-,-,TRBV5-6
TGTGCCAGTAGCACCTACCAATCCAAAAACATTCAGTACTTC,CASSTYQSKNIQYF,TRBJ2-4,-,-,TRBV19
TGCGCCAGCAGCCCAGGGACAGCTGGAAACACCATATATTTT,CASSPGTAGNTIYF,TRBJ1-3,once,TRBD1,TRBV4-3
TGTGCCTGGAGTGTAGCCAGCCGCGGCACCGGGGAGCTGTTTTTT,CAWSVASRGTGELFF,TRBJ2-2,-,-,TRBV30
TGTGCCAGCAGCAAAGGCACCGGGACAGGGGTCTTCGTCGAGCAGTACTTC,CASSKGTGTGVFVEQYF,TRBJ2-7,-,-,TRBV21-1
TGTGCCAGCAGCTTTTCCGGCGGGGGAGGCGAGCAGTACTTC,CASSFSGGGGEQYF,TRBJ2-7,-,TRBD2,TRBV5-6
TGTGCCAGCAGTGGCTCCTGGGAGCAGTTCTTC,CASSGSWEQFF,TRBJ2-1,-,-,TRBV6-5
TGCGCCAGCAGCACAGGGACAGGTGTCTCTGGAAACACCATATATTTT,CASSTGTGVSGNTIYF,TRBJ1-3,-,TRBD1,TRBV5-1
TGTGCCAGCAGTGGCGGGACGGGAGGCTACGAGCAGTACTTC,CASSGGTGGYEQYF,TRBJ2-7,few,TRBD2,TRBV27
TGTGCCAGCAGCTACGACAGGGGCGGCGAGCAGTACTTC,CASSYDRGGEQYF,TRBJ2-7,-,TRBD1,TRBV7-2
TGTGCCTGGAGCCTCCTTCCGCGGGACAGGTCGAACACTGAAGCTTTCTTT,CAWSLLPRDRSNTEAFF,TRBJ1-1,-,TRBD1,TRBV30
TGTGCCAGCGTCCTCGGAGGCCCCCAAGGGGAGCAGTACTTC,CASVLGGPQGEQYF,TRBJ2-7,-,-,TRBV21-1
TGTGCCAGCAGCTCTAGATCTCAAGAGACCCAGTACTTC,CASSSRSQETQYF,TRBJ2-5,-,-,TRBV7-2
TGTGCCAGCAGTTTACAGATGAACACTGAAGCTTTCTTT,CASSLQMNTEAFF,TRBJ1-1,-,-,TRBV27
TGTGCCAGCAGCGTAGGGGGACAAGACTACGAGCAGTACTTC,CASSVGGQDYEQYF,TRBJ2-7,-,-,TRBV9
TGTGCCAGCAGTGAAGCCGGGATAAGAGCGGACACTGAAGCTTTCTTT,CASSEAGIRADTEAFF,TRBJ1-1,-,-,TRBV6-1
TGTGCCAGCAGTGTTCCCGGGGGGGGCCGTCCCGGGGAGCTGTTTTTT,CASSVPGGGRPGELFF,TRBJ2-2,-,TRBD2,TRBV28
TGTGCCAGCAGTTACTCAGGGGAGGGCACAGATACGCAGTATTTT,CASSYSGEGTDTQYF,TRBJ2-3,-,-,TRBV6-5
TGTGCCAGCAGTGAAGCAGGCAGGCTCTCTGGGGCCAACGTCCTGACTTTC,CASSEAGRLSGANVLTF,TRBJ2-6,few,-,TRBV6-1
TGTGCCTGGAGTGGTGGTTCGGGGCAGTACTTC,CAWSGGSGQYF,TRBJ2-7,once,-,TRBV30
TGTGCCAGCAGCTCAGGGACAGGTCGAGAGACCCAGTACTTC,CASSSGTGRETQYF,TRBJ2-5,-,TRBD1,TRBV7-6
TGTGCCAGCAGCTGGGGGGGGATGGAGACCCAGTACTTC,CASSWGGMETQYF,TRBJ2-5,-,TRBD2,TRBV7-2
TGTGCCAGCAGCGTAGGGACGGTGATGAGGGATGGCTACACCTTC,CASSVGTVMRDGYTF,TRBJ1-2,-,-,TRBV9
TGTGCCAGCAGCTTAGGGACAGGGGAGGACGAGCAGTACTTC,CASSLGTGEDEQYF,TRBJ2-7,-,TRBD1,TRBV7-9
TGCGCCAGCAGCCACGGTACATTCACAGGGGAGCAGTACTTC,CASSHGTFTGEQYF,TRBJ2-7,once,-,TRBV4-3
TGCGCCAGCAGCTACGGGACTAGCGGGGGGAAAATTCAAGAGACCCAGTACTTC,CASSYGTSGGKIQETQYF,TRBJ2-5,-,TRBD2,TRBV5-1
TGTGCCAGCAGCACAAACAGGGGGCGGGAAGATACGCAGTATTTT,CASSTNRGREDTQYF,TRBJ2-3,-,TRBD1,TRBV7-3
TGTGCCAGCAGTGAACCGTTGGGGCAGCTCGGGGCCAACGTCCTGACTTTC,CASSEPLGQLGANVLTF,TRBJ2-6,-,-,TRBV2
TGTGCCATCAGTGAGTCGAATCGCGGGGAGCCAGATACGCAGTATTTT,CAISESNRGEPDTQYF,TRBJ2-3,-,-,TRBV10-3
TGCAGCGACTTAGCGGGGAAACCTAGCACAGATACGCAGTATTTT,CSDLAGKPSTDTQYF,TRBJ2-3,-,TRBD2,TRBV29-1
TGTGCCAGCAGCTTTGGGACCCGGGGGAGATACAATGAGCAGTTCTTC,CASSFGTRGRYNEQFF,TRBJ2-1,-,-,TRBV7-6
TGCGCCAGCAGCCAAGATGGGGGCAGAACCTACGAGCAGTACTTC,CASSQDGGRTYEQYF,TRBJ2-7,-,-,TRBV4-3
TGTGCCAGCAGCTTAGCGGGGGGGCGCAAAGAGACCCAGTACTTC,CASSLAGGRKETQYF,TRBJ2-5,-,-,TRBV7-9
TGTGCCAGCAGCTTGGGACAGGGGATTGAGGATACGCAGTATTTT,CASSLGQGIEDTQYF,TRBJ2-3,-,TRBD1,TRBV7-9
TGTGCCAGCAGCCTAAACGCCCTCTATGGCTACACCTTC,CASSLNALYGYTF,TRBJ1-2,-,-,TRBV6-5
TGTGCCAGCAGACAGGATTCTAGCAATCAGCCCCAGCATTTT,CASRQDSSNQPQHF,TRBJ1-5,-,-,TRBV6-5
TGTGCCAGCAGGACAGGGGCCAACACCGGGGAGCTGTTTTTT,CASRTGANTGELFF,TRBJ2-2,-,TRBD1,TRBV9
TGCGCCAGCAGCCAATCTCCTTTCCGGGACAGGCGGGGAAACACCATATATTTT,CASSQSPFRDRRGNTIYF,TRBJ1-3,-,TRBD1,TRBV4-1
TGTGCCTCCAAAGGGGACTTTAGCAATCAGCCCCAGCATTTT,CASKGDFSNQPQHF,TRBJ1-5,-,-,TRBV10-3
TGTGCCAGTAGTCCCGGGACAGGGACCAATGAGCAGTTCTTC,CASSPGTGTNEQFF,TRBJ2-1,-,TRBD1,TRBV19
TGTGCCAGCAGTGAAGACGGGGGGCGAATTAATGAAAAACTGTTTTTT,CASSEDGGRINEKLFF,TRBJ1-4,-,-,TRBV6-1
TGTGCCAGCAGCCTCACAGGGTACAATGAGCAGTTCTTC,CASSLTGYNEQFF,TRBJ2-1,few,-,TRBV6-6
TGTGCCAGTAGTGTTCTTCTAGGTGAGCAGTTCTTC,CASSVLLGEQFF,TRBJ2-1,-,-,TRBV19
TGCGCCAGCAGCTTGTTGGCAATATCCGAGCAGTACTTC,CASSLLAISEQYF,TRBJ2-7,-,-,TRBV5-1
TGTGCCAGCAGAGATCGAGGGCATGGCTACACCTTC,CASRDRGHGYTF,TRBJ1-2,-,-,TRBV9
TGCAGCGGTGCGGGGGGCCGACTTAATGAGCAGTTCTTC,CSGAGGRLNEQFF,TRBJ2-1,-,TRBD2,TRBV29-1
TGCGCCAGCAGCACCCGGACAGGGCAAACTGAAGCTTTCTTT,CASSTRTGQTEAFF,TRBJ1-1,-,TRBD1,TRBV5-1
TGTGCCAGCAGCTTTACTTGGACTGAAGCTTTCTTT,CASSFTWTEAFF,TRBJ1-1,-,-,TRBV13
TGTGCCAGTAGCAAGGCCTTACTCCGGGAGACCCAGTACTTC,CASSKALLRETQYF,TRBJ2-5,-,-,TRBV28
TGTGCCAGCAGTTACGGGGGGGCTAGGAACGAGCAGTACTTC,CASSYGGARNEQYF,TRBJ2-7,-,-,TRBV6-5
TGTGCCAGCTCACTCCCGGGACAGGGGGGCAATCAGCCCCAGCATTTT,CASSLPGQGGNQPQHF,TRBJ1-5,-,TRBD1,TRBV18